The 21 T cell receptor beta chains given below trace back to one sample, sequenced in a study of post-analysis software for immune sequencing data. The TCR beta cDNA libraries carried unique molecular identifiers. Each CDR3 protein is one row after TCRdb ran MiXCR on the PCR reads. The sample records around 500,000 distinct CDR3 sequences, around a third being singletons. Broader study findings: With TRBV5-6, TRBV5-1 and TRBV20-1 included, about five TRBV segments were more frequent in patients than in controls.

Their cognate antigens are unknown. Sequenced input: blood. The receptors were sampled from a girl aged 2 to 17 with multiple sclerosis.

The chain combines TRBV3-1 with TRBJ2-3; TRBD1 is a possible D gene (5 bases). The germline V gene encodes CDR1 LGHDT and CDR2 YNNKEL (reference sequence). V shed 0 bases and J shed 3 bases, with 16 bases lying between them. CDR3 length: 17 amino acids. DNA for the CDR3: TGTGCCAGCAGCCAAGATATGAAGGGGTGGAGAACAGATACGCAGTATTTT. This sequence encodes CASSQDMKGWRTDTQYF.

The chain couples TRBV9 to TRBJ2-7; perhaps D is TRBD1 or TRBD2 (5 bases each). This CDR3 is 15 amino acids long. Germline V gives CDR1 SGDLS, CDR2 YYNGEE. Trimming removed 3 bases at V and 3 bases at J, with 16 bases between. The CDR3 nucleotides read TGTGCCAGCAGCGCCGCCGGGACCACTGACTACGAGCAGTACTTC. It is translated as CASSAAGTTDYEQYF.

This clonotype has only a few counts. The chain couples TRBV6-1 to TRBJ2-6; D perhaps matches TRBD2 (6 bases). The germline gives CDR1 MNHNS, CDR2 SASEGT. V dropped 6 bases and J dropped 2 bases, with 17 bases sitting between them. The CDR3 sequence is 17 residues long. CDR3 sequence (DNA): TGTGCCAGCAGGCCGGGAGTATTAATAACTGGGGCCAACGTCCTGACTTTC. Translating it yields CASRPGVLITGANVLTF.

This clonotype came up a few times. The rearrangement links TRBV2 to TRBJ1-2; D is undetermined. CDR3 length: 13 amino acids. The V end was cut by 4 bases, the J end by 8 bases, with 14 bases between. Germline loops: CDR1 SNHLY, CDR2 FYNNEI. The DNA for the CDR3 is TGTGCCAGCAGTGGACCCCAAAGGAAGGGCTACACCTTC. As protein: CASSGPQRKGYTF.

This chain connects TRBV15 to TRBJ2-7; D is possibly TRBD2 (5 bases). The germline gives CDR1 LNHNV, CDR2 YYDKDF (reference sequence). The CDR3 runs to 15 residues. V lost 0 bases and J 3 bases, leaving 12 bases between the germline ends. The CDR3 coding sequence is TGTGCCACCAGCAGAGATGGAGGAGGAGTCTACGAGCAGTACTTC. Translated, it gives CATSRDGGGVYEQYF.

This clonotype was counted a few times. The chain couples TRBV12-3 or TRBV12-4 to TRBJ2-1; D ambiguous. Trimming cost V 2 bases and J 5 bases, with 16 bases left between them. The CDR3 covers 16 residues. The CDR3 sequence is CASSLSRSLSHNEQFF. The CDR3 DNA sequence: TGTGCCAGCAGTTTAAGTCGTTCCTTATCCCACAATGAGCAGTTCTTC.

CDR3 protein: CATSAAGDGPQGYTF. The CDR3 DNA sequence: TGTGCCACCAGTGCCGCCGGGGACGGACCCCAGGGCTACACCTTC. The chain recombines TRBV24-1 with TRBJ1-2, with D possibly matching TRBD1 (5 bases). V was pared by 5 bases and J by 8 bases, with 20 bases between. Germline V gene lookup returns CDR1 KGHDR and CDR2 SFDVKD. CDR3 size: 15 residues.

The rearrangement links TRBV5-1 to TRBJ2-2, with D perhaps TRBD1 or TRBD2 (6 bases each). The CDR3 is 16 residues long. Germline-derived CDR1 and CDR2 are SGHRS and YFSETQ. V was trimmed by 4 bases and J by 1 base, leaving 14 bases between them. The CDR3 is CASSPDGGGNTGELFF. CDR3 sequence (DNA): TGCGCCAGCAGCCCGGACGGGGGCGGGAACACCGGGGAGCTGTTTTTT.

This clonotype was counted between two and nine times. The rearrangement uses TRBV12-3 or TRBV12-4 and TRBJ1-5; 10 nucleotides match TRBD1. The CDR3 covers 13 residues. With V trimmed by 6 bases and J by 6 bases, 2 bases remained unmatched. CDR3 protein: CASRGDRGQPQHF. The CDR3 DNA reads TGTGCCAGCAGAGGGGACAGGGGTCAGCCCCAGCATTTT.

This clonotype has a handful of counts. The chain carries TRBV6-5 and TRBJ1-2; TRBD1 is a possible D gene (6 bases). Trimming shortened V by 0 bases and J by 6 bases, and 17 bases separated the two germline ends. This CDR3 region has 16 residues. Germline V gene sequence: CDR1 MNHEY, CDR2 SVGAGI. The CDR3 loop is CASSYSTPREGDGYTF. The CDR3, as DNA: TGTGCCAGCAGTTACTCGACCCCCAGGGAGGGGGATGGCTACACCTTC.

This clonotype has more than one count but fewer than ten. The chain carries TRBV7-2 and TRBJ2-3; 7 bases match TRBD1. Germline CDR1 reads SGHTA; CDR2 reads FQGNSA. The J segment lost 0 bases and the V segment lost 4 bases, leaving 7 bases of the junction unmatched. The CDR3 runs to 16 residues. DNA for the CDR3: TGTGCCAGCAGCTCCTGGGACAGATCTAGCACAGATACGCAGTATTTT. Its protein product is CASSSWDRSSTDTQYF.

This sequence joins TRBV20-1 and TRBJ2-1; TRBD2 agrees at 10 bases. Per the germline V gene, CDR1 is DFQATT and CDR2 is SNEGSKA (reference sequence). Unmatched junction bases numbered 7, after V lost 5 bases and J lost 0 bases. The CDR3 is 16 residues long. The CDR3, as DNA: TGCAGTGCTCCCTGGAGCGGGGGGGGCTCCTACAATGAGCAGTTCTTC. This sequence encodes CSAPWSGGGSYNEQFF.

The chain uses TRBV9 and TRBJ2-2, with 7 positions matching TRBD2. J gave up 6 bases and V 0 bases, and 5 bases lay outside the gene matches. The V gene's germline CDR1 is SGDLS and CDR2 YYNGEE. The CDR3 is 15 residues long. The CDR3 here is CASSVAPGRAGELFF. CDR3 bases: TGTGCCAGCAGCGTAGCCCCAGGGAGGGCCGGGGAGCTGTTTTTT.

A word on this clonotype: One base away lies a much larger clone, so this may be a sequencing read error. The rearrangement links TRBV7-6 to TRBJ2-1, with 7 bases lining up with TRBD1. The CDR3 runs 16 residues. Germline V gives CDR1 SGHVS, CDR2 FNYEAQ. The CDR3 loop reads CASNLTLQGNQGQQFF. The CDR3 bases are TGTGCCAGCAACTTAACACTACAGGGGAACCAGGGTCAGCAGTTCTTC.

This clonotype was counted a few times. The chain joins TRBV7-3 to TRBJ1-2; D perhaps matches TRBD1 (5 bases). The V end lost 5 bases, the J end lost 7 bases, and 20 bases lay between the germline ends. Germline V lookup: CDR1 SGHTA, CDR2 FQGTGA. This CDR3 spans 15 amino acids. The CDR3 here is CASSPQAGTWSGYTF. The CDR3 coding sequence is TGTGCCAGCAGCCCGCAGGCCGGGACCTGGTCTGGCTACACCTTC.

V and J are TRBV5-1 and TRBJ2-5; tentatively, D is TRBD1 or TRBD2 (5 bases each). Near its end, the DNA agrees better with TRBJ2-7, so the J call may be wrong. The length of the CDR3 is 13 residues. Germline lookup yields CDR1 SGHRS and CDR2 YFSETQ. CDR3 bases: TGCGCCAGTAGGCTGGGACGGGGCTACGAGCAGTACTTC. Its protein product is CASRLGRGYEQYF.

The V and J genes are TRBV5-1 and TRBJ2-3; possible D gene TRBD1, 6 bases. This CDR3 region has 15 residues. The ends were cut back, 2 bases at V and 2 bases at J, with 12 bases in the middle. Looked up from germline, CDR1 is SGHRS and CDR2 is YFSETQ. This CDR3 reads CASSFSGTITDTQYF. Here the CDR3 DNA reads TGCGCCAGCAGCTTTAGTGGGACAATCACAGATACGCAGTATTTT. The entire variable domain, with the rest obtained from reference TRBV5-1 and TRBJ2-3, is as follows: KAGVTQTPRYLIKTRGQQVTLSCSPISGHRSVSWYQQTPGQGLQFLFEYFSETQRNKGNFPGRFSGRQFSNSRSEMNVSTLELGDSALYLCASSFSGTITDTQYFGPGTRLTVL.

The J gene is TRBJ1-2, the V gene TRBV7-9, with 9 bases aligning to TRBD1. V lost 0 bases to trimming and J lost 2 bases; unmatched junction nucleotides: 1. The CDR3 totals 15 residues. From germline, CDR1 is SEHNR and CDR2 FQNEAQ (reference sequence). CDR3 sequence (DNA): TGTGCCAGCAGCTTAGCGACAGGGGGGAACTATGGCTACACCTTC. Amino acid sequence: CASSLATGGNYGYTF.

This clonotype was picked up a small number of times. The gene calls are TRBV7-9 and TRBJ2-5; perhaps TRBD1 as D (6 bases). This CDR3 region has 14 residues. Deletions cut 4 bases from V and 5 bases from J, with 14 bases between. The germline V gene has CDR1 SEHNR and CDR2 FQNEAQ (reference sequence). CDR3 region: CASSSTGIMETQYF. The CDR3 nucleotides read TGTGCCAGCAGCTCCACAGGGATCATGGAGACCCAGTACTTC.

This clonotype was seen more than once but under ten times. The V gene is TRBV18, the J gene TRBJ2-7; D may be TRBD1 or TRBD2 (7 bases each). This CDR3 has 15 amino acids. Germline V CDR1 and CDR2: KGHSH, LQKENI. Trimming took off 0 bases at V and 3 bases at J, with 12 bases between the two ends. The CDR3 spells CASSPPAGGDYEQYF. CDR3 DNA: TGTGCCAGCTCACCACCCGCAGGGGGGGACTACGAGCAGTACTTC.

This clonotype turned up a few times. The chain links TRBV5-1 to TRBJ2-7, with TRBD1 as a possible D gene (5 bases). Deletions cut 4 bases from V and 6 bases from J, with 11 bases between. Germline V gene lookup returns CDR1 SGHRS and CDR2 YFSETQ. CDR3 length: 12 amino acids. The CDR3 region has the DNA TGCGCCAGCAGCCGCAACAGGATCGAGCAGTACTTC. Residues: CASSRNRIEQYF.